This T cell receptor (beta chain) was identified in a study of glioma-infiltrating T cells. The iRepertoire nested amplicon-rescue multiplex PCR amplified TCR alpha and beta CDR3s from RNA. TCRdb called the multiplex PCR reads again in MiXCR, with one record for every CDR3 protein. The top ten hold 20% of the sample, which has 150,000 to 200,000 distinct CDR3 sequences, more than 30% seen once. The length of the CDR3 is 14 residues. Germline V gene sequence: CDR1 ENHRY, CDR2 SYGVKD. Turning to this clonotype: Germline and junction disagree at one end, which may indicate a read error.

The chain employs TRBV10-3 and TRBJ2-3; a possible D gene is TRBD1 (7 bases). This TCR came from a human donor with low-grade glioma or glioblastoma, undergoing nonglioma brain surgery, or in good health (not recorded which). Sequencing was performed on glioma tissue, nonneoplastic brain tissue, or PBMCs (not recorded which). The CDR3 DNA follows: TGTGCCATCAGTGGCGGGGACAGCACAGATACGCGGTATTTT. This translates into CAISGGDSTDTRYF.